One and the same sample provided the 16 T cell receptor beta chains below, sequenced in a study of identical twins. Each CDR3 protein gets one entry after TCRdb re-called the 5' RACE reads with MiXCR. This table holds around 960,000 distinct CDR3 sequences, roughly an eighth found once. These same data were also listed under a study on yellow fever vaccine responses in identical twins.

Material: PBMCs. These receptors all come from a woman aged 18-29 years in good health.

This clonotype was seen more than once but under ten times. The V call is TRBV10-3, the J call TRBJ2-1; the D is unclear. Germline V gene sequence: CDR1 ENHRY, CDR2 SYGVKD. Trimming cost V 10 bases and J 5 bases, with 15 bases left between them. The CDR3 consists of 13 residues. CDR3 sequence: CATQLGPNNEQFF. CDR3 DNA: TGTGCCACCCAGCTAGGCCCTAACAATGAGCAGTTCTTC.

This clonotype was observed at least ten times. Here the CDR3 reads CASSDGGGNTEETQYF. CDR3 in DNA: TGTGCCAGCAGTGACGGAGGTGGGAACACGGAGGAGACCCAGTACTTC. The V and J genes are TRBV25-1 and TRBJ2-5; perhaps TRBD2 as D (5 bases). Germline lookup yields CDR1 MGHDK and CDR2 SYGVNS. Trimming pared 3 bases from V and 5 bases from J, leaving 19 bases between. This CDR3 has 16 residues.

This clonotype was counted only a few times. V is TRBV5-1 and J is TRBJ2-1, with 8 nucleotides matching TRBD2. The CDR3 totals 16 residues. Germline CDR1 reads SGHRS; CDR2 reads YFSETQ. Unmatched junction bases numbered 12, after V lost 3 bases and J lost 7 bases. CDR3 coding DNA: TGCGCCAGCAGCTGGGGAAGTCTAGCGGGTGGTAATGAGCAGTTCTTC. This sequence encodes CASSWGSLAGGNEQFF.

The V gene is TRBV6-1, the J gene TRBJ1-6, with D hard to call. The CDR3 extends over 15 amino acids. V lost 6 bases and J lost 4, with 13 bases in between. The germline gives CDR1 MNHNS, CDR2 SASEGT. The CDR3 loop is CASSAEVGYNSPLHF. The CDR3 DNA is TGTGCCAGCAGCGCCGAAGTGGGTTATAATTCACCCCTCCACTTT.

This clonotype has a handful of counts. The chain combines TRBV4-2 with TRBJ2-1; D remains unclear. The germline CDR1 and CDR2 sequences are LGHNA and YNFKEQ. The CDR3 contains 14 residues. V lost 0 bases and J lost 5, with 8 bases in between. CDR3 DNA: TGTGCCAGCAGCCAAGAAGTGTCCGACAATGAGCAGTTCTTC. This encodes CASSQEVSDNEQFF.

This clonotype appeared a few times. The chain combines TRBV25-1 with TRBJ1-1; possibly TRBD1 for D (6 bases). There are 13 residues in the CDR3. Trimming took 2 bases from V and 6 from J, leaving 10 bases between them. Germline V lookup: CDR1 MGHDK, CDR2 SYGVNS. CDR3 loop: CASSEAGQPEAFF. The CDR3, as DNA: TGTGCCAGCAGTGAAGCAGGACAGCCTGAAGCTTTCTTT.

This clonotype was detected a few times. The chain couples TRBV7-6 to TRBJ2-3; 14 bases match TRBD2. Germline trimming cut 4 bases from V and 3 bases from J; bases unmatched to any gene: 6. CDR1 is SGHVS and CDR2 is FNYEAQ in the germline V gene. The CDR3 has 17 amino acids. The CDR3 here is CASSSGLAGGTTDTQYF. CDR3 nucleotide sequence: TGTGCCAGCAGCTCAGGACTAGCGGGGGGAACAACAGATACGCAGTATTTT.

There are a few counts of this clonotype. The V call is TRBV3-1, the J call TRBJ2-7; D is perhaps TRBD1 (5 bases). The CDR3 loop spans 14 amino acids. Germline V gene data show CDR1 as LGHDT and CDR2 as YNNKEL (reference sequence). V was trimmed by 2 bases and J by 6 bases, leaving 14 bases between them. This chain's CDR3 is CASSQWAGHPEQYV. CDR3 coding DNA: TGTGCCAGCAGCCAATGGGCAGGGCATCCCGAGCAGTACGTC.

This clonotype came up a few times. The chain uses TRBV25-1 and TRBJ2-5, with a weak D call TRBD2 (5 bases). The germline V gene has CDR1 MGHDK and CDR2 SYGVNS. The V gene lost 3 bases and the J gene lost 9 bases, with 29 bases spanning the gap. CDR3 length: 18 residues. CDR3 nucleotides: TGTGCCAGCAGTGATCTAAGGGTCCCGGCGACCCATGGGCGGGCCCAGTACTTC. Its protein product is CASSDLRVPATHGRAQYF.

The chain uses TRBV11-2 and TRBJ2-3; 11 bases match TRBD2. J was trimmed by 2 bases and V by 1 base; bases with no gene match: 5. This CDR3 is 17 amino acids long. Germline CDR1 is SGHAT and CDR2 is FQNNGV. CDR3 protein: CASSLAPTSGTTDTQYF. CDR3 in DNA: TGTGCCAGCAGCTTAGCACCGACTAGCGGGACCACAGATACGCAGTATTTT.

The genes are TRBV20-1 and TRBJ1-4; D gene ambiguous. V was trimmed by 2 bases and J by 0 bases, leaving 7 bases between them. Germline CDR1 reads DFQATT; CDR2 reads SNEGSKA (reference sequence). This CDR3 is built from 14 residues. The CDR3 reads CSARPQPTNEKLFF. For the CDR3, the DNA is TGCAGTGCTAGACCACAGCCAACTAATGAAAAACTGTTTTTT.

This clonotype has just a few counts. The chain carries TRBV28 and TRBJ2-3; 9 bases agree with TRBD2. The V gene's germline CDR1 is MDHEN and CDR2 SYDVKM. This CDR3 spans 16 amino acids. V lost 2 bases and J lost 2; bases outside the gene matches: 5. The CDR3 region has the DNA TGTGCCAGCAGTTTAGCTGGCGGGGGGGACACAGATACGCAGTATTTT. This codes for CASSLAGGGDTDTQYF.

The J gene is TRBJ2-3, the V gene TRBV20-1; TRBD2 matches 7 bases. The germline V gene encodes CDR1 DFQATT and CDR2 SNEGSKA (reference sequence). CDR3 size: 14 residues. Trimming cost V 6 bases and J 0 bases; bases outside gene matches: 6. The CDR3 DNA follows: TGCAGTGCCCCACTAGCGACTAGCACAGATACGCAGTATTTT. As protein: CSAPLATSTDTQYF.

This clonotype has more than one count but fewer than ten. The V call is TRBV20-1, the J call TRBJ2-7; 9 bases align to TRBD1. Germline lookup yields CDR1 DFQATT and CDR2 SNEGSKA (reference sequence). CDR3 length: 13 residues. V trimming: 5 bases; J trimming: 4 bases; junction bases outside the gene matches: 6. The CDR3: CSAGKTGGYEQYF. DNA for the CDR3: TGCAGTGCTGGAAAGACAGGGGGTTACGAGCAGTACTTC.

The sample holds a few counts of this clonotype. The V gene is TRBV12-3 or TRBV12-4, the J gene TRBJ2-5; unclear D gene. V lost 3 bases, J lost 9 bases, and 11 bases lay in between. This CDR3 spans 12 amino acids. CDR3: CASSLDGRAQYF. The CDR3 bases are TGTGCCAGCAGTTTGGACGGACGGGCCCAGTACTTC.

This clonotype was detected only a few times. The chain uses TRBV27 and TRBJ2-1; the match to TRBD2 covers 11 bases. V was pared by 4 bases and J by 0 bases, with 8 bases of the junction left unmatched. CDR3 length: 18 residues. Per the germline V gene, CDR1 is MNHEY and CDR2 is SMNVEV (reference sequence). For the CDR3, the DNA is TGTGCCAGCAGTTCGTCACTAGCGGGGGCCGGCTCCTACAATGAGCAGTTCTTC. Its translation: CASSSSLAGAGSYNEQFF.